This T cell receptor beta chain appears in the sequencing data of a study of cytomegalovirus exposure and HLA in healthy donors. PCR primers comprised 60 Vbeta and 13 Jbeta primers. Here immunoSEQ multiplex PCR was the method, and the copy in TCRdb shows in-frame clones only, minus some. The data hold some 200,000 clones, with 65% to 85% observed a single time. Study results and limitations: Cytomegalovirus association was listed for around 170 TCR beta chains. In an earlier analysis, about 87% or about 30%: the productive usage of most TCR beta V segments. Sequencing had likely introduced a cluster of highly shared sequence variants as an artifact.

Donors were ostensibly healthy at sampling, although undocumented immune exposures were probable. With respect to this clone: Its specificity is unknown.

The receptor's source is a man aged 45 to 65 in good health and CMV-seronegative. Sequenced: PBMCs.

DNA for the CDR3: TGCGCCAGCAGCCAAGATAGAGACAATGAGCAGTTCTTC. Translated, it gives CASSQDRDNEQFF. The genes are TRBV4-3 and TRBJ2-1; D is ambiguous. Per germline, CDR1 LGHNA and CDR2 YSLEER. V lost 0 bases to trimming and J lost 5 bases, with 5 bases between them. This CDR3 region has 13 residues.